One sample yielded the 20 T cell receptor beta chains listed below, sequenced in a study of early T cells in non-severe SARS-CoV-2 infection. TCRdb reanalysed the 5' RACE reads using MiXCR and keeps one entry per CDR3 protein. Among about 25,000 distinct CDR3 sequences listed, roughly 4.3% were seen once. The sequenced sample was whole blood. The receptors here all came from an adult who was a healthcare worker with PCR-confirmed SARS-CoV-2 infection or an uninfected control (not recorded which).

The chain is built from TRBV7-2 and TRBJ1-2; TRBD1 might be the D (6 bases). V was pared by 1 base and J by 5 bases, with 8 bases between. The germline CDR1 and CDR2 sequences are SGHTA and FQGNSA. This CDR3 has 13 amino acids. The CDR3 sequence is CASSLDREYGYTF. The DNA of the CDR3 is TGTGCCAGCAGCTTAGACAGGGAGTATGGCTACACCTTC.

This clonotype was detected many times. The CDR3 DNA reads as TGTGCCAGCAGCAGACACAATGAGCAGTTCTTC. Translating it yields CASSRHNEQFF. The chain carries TRBV7-9 and TRBJ2-1; D is unclear. The germline V and J ends were trimmed by 5 bases and 5 bases, with 4 bases remaining between them. Germline values: CDR1 SEHNR, CDR2 FQNEAQ (reference sequence). The CDR3 covers 11 residues.

This clonotype was recorded many times. V gene TRBV7-3 combines with J gene TRBJ2-3; weak D call: TRBD2 (6 bases). The CDR3 has 15 residues. V shed 4 bases and J shed 1 base, with 12 bases lying between them. The germline V gene encodes CDR1 SGHTA and CDR2 FQGTGA. This chain's CDR3 is CASSYHGGRTDTQYF. For the CDR3, the DNA is TGTGCCAGCAGCTATCACGGGGGTCGCACAGATACGCAGTATTTT. Using reference TRBV7-3 and TRBJ2-3 for the parts outside the CDR3, the full variable domain is GAGVSQTPSNKVTEKGKYVELRCDPISGHTALYWYRQSLGQGPEFLIYFQGTGAADDSGLPNDRFFAVRPEGSVSTLKIQRTERGDSAVYLCASSYHGGRTDTQYFGPGTRLTVL.

The sample holds many counts of this clonotype. The genes are TRBV20-1 and TRBJ2-1; 7 bases agree with TRBD2. V lost 0 bases, J lost 6 bases, and 8 bases stayed unmatched. Germline V gives CDR1 DFQATT, CDR2 SNEGSKA (reference sequence). The CDR3 is 15 residues long. The CDR3 DNA is TGCAGTGCTAGAGATCCCCCGACTAGCCCCAATGAGCAGTTCTTC. As protein: CSARDPPTSPNEQFF.

Ten or more counts support this clonotype. This chain connects TRBV4-3 to TRBJ2-1, with 7 bases identical to TRBD2. Germline lookup yields CDR1 LGHNA and CDR2 YSLEER. The CDR3 consists of 16 residues. V lost 0 bases and J lost 4; bases outside the gene matches: 6. Here the CDR3 reads CASSQDPAGKYNEQFF. CDR3 nucleotides: TGCGCCAGCAGCCAAGATCCAGCGGGAAAATACAATGAGCAGTTCTTC.

This sequence joins TRBV20-1 and TRBJ2-7, with a possible D match to TRBD1 (6 bases). The germline V gene has CDR1 DFQATT and CDR2 SNEGSKA (reference sequence). Trimming pared 6 bases from V and 4 bases from J, leaving 16 bases between. The length of the CDR3 is 13 residues. The CDR3 DNA reads as TGCAGTGCCCCCGTTATGGGGGCTTACGAGCAGTACTTC. Translated, it gives CSAPVMGAYEQYF.

This clonotype was counted ten times or more. This chain connects TRBV11-2 to TRBJ2-7; 11 nucleotides align to TRBD2. With V trimmed by 1 base and J by 5 bases, 4 bases remained unmatched. The germline V gene encodes CDR1 SGHAT and CDR2 FQNNGV. There are 15 residues in the CDR3. The CDR3, as DNA: TGTGCCAGCAGCTTAGGCACTAGCGGGGGCAACGAGCAGTACGTC. This sequence encodes CASSLGTSGGNEQYV.

This clonotype was seen ten or more times. The rearrangement joins TRBV6-2 or TRBV6-3 to TRBJ1-5; tentative D call: TRBD1 (5 bases). Between the trimmed V and J ends, which lost 3 bases and 7 bases, there was a span of 13 bases. There are 14 residues in the CDR3. CDR1 and CDR2 (germline): MNHEY, SVGEGT. CDR3 region: CASSYFAGTQPQHF. The CDR3 bases are TGTGCCAGCAGTTATTTTGCAGGGACCCAGCCCCAGCATTTT.

This chain joins TRBV7-9 and TRBJ1-6; D gene unclear. Germline loops: CDR1 SEHNR, CDR2 FQNEAQ (reference sequence). V was shortened by 5 bases and J by 6 bases, with 14 bases between the two germline ends. The CDR3 contains 15 residues. The CDR3 DNA follows: TGTGCCAGCAGCCCCGGGATACCTTCTAATTCACCCCTCCACTTT. Translated: CASSPGIPSNSPLHF.

This clonotype was observed many times. The chain has TRBV12-3 or TRBV12-4 and TRBJ2-3; TRBD1 is a possible D gene (5 bases). Trimming pared 2 bases from V and 2 bases from J, leaving 11 bases between. CDR3 length equals 15 residues. The CDR3 DNA reads as TGTGCCAGCAGTTTAACCCCGACAGACACAGATACGCAGTATTTT. This codes for CASSLTPTDTDTQYF.

V is TRBV4-3 and J is TRBJ2-5; 7 bases are a match to TRBD2. There are 15 residues in the CDR3. The ends lost 0 bases at V and 2 bases at J; junction bases unmatched: 3. Germline values: CDR1 LGHNA, CDR2 YSLEER. The CDR3 here is CASSQDIGGQETQYF. CDR3 bases: TGCGCCAGCAGCCAAGATATCGGGGGGCAAGAGACCCAGTACTTC.

This clonotype has a handful of counts. The V gene is TRBV6-6, the J gene TRBJ2-4; 7 nucleotides agree with TRBD2. This CDR3 has 15 amino acids. The germline gives CDR1 MNHNY, CDR2 SVGAGI (reference sequence). J gave up 0 bases and V 5 bases, and 4 bases lay outside the gene matches. This CDR3 is CASSGAGIAKNIQYF. In DNA, the CDR3 is TGTGCCAGCAGTGGAGCGGGAATAGCCAAAAACATTCAGTACTTC.

This clonotype appeared many times. The rearrangement uses TRBV19 and TRBJ1-5, with 8 bases lining up with TRBD1. This CDR3 is built from 15 residues. V shed 4 bases, J shed 4 bases, and the junction held 6 bases outside the gene matches. Germline CDR1 is LNHDA and CDR2 is SQIVND (reference sequence). The CDR3 nucleotides read TGTGCCAGTAGTACCCGGACAGGGCTAAATCAGCCCCAGCATTTT. This codes for CASSTRTGLNQPQHF.

The chain has TRBV12-3 or TRBV12-4 and TRBJ1-2; no firm D call. Trimming cost V 2 bases and J 4 bases, with 5 bases left between them. The CDR3 runs to 12 residues. CDR3: CASSLSLYGYTF. CDR3 in DNA: TGTGCCAGCAGTTTAAGTCTCTATGGCTACACCTTC.

This clonotype showed up many times. The chain combines TRBV15 with TRBJ2-7; maybe TRBD2 (5 bases). The germline CDR1 and CDR2 sequences are LNHNV and YYDKDF (reference sequence). The ends were cut back, 8 bases at V and 3 bases at J, with 14 bases in the middle. The CDR3 sequence is 13 residues long. The CDR3 DNA reads as TGTGCCACCGGTGAGGGTCTTCTCTACGAGCAGTACTTC. Translation gives CATGEGLLYEQYF.

This clonotype was found many times. V is TRBV27 and J is TRBJ2-7; no firm D call. V dropped 3 bases and J dropped 3 bases, with 12 bases sitting between them. Germline CDR1 and CDR2: MNHEY and SMNVEV (reference sequence). The CDR3 is made up of 14 amino acids. DNA of the CDR3: TGTGCCAGCAGTTTTACCAGTGGGGTCTACGAGCAGTACTTC. This codes for CASSFTSGVYEQYF.

This clonotype was detected only a few times. The rearrangement uses TRBV19 and TRBJ2-5, with TRBD1 matching 9 bases. The length of the CDR3 is 14 residues. Germline loops: CDR1 LNHDA, CDR2 SQIVND (reference sequence). The V segment lost 5 bases and the J segment 5 bases; nucleotides outside the gene matches: 6. The CDR3 DNA follows: TGTGCCAGTAGTCCAGGGACAGGGATGGAGACCCAGTACTTC. It specifies CASSPGTGMETQYF.

This clonotype was seen repeatedly, ten times or more. This chain links TRBV7-6 with TRBJ1-3, with D unclear. V dropped 2 bases and J dropped 0 bases, with 11 bases sitting between them. Germline V gene lookup returns CDR1 SGHVS and CDR2 FNYEAQ. CDR3 length: 16 residues. CDR3 sequence (DNA): TGTGCCAGCAGCTTACGAGCGGGATACTCTGGAAACACCATATATTTT. This encodes CASSLRAGYSGNTIYF.

This clonotype was picked up many times. The chain carries TRBV7-2 and TRBJ2-2; 9 bases line up with TRBD2. Germline V CDR1 and CDR2: SGHTA, FQGNSA. Unmatched junction bases numbered 3, after V lost 2 bases and J lost 5 bases. The CDR3 is 15 amino acids. The chain's CDR3 is CASSLSGRLTGELFF. The CDR3 region has the DNA TGTGCCAGCAGCTTAAGCGGGAGGCTTACCGGGGAGCTGTTTTTT.

In this sample, this clonotype turned up many times. The V and J genes are TRBV7-9 and TRBJ2-1; 10 bases match TRBD2. Per the germline V gene, CDR1 is SEHNR and CDR2 is FQNEAQ (reference sequence). The CDR3 loop spans 15 amino acids. V was pared by 6 bases and J by 3 bases, with 5 bases of the junction left unmatched. The CDR3 region has the DNA TGTGCCAGCAGATCCGGGACTAGCGACTACAATGAGCAGTTCTTC. This translates into CASRSGTSDYNEQFF.